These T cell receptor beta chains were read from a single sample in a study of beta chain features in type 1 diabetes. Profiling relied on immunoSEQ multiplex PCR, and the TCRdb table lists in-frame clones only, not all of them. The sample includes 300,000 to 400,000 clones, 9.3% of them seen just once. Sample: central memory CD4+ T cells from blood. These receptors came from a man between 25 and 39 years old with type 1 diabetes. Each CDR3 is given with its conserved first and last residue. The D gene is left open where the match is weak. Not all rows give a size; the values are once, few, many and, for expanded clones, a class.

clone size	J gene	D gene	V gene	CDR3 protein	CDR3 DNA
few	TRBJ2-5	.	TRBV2	CASTPGYQETQYF	TGTGCCAGCACCCCGGGGTATCAAGAGACCCAGTACTTC
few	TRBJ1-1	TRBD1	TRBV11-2	CASSLTGGEAFF	TGTGCCAGCAGCTTAACAGGGGGGGAAGCTTTCTTT
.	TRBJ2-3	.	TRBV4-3	CASSQEGNTQYF	TGCGCCAGCAGCCAAGAGGGGAATACGCAGTATTTT
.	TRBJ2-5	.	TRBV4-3	CASSQGTTITQETQYF	TGCGCCAGCAGCCAAGGAACAACCATAACACAAGAGACCCAGTACTTC
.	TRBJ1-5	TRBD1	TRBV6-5	CASSEDREEPQHF	TGTGCCAGCAGTGAGGACAGGGAAGAGCCCCAGCATTTT
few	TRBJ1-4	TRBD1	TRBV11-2	CASSLDIGQGQLFF	TGTGCCAGCAGCTTAGATATCGGACAGGGTCAACTGTTTTTT
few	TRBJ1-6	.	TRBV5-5	CASDGGSYNSPLHF	TGTGCCAGCGACGGTGGCTCCTATAATTCACCCCTCCACTTT
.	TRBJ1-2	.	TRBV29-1	CSVVGGTYGYTF	TGCAGCGTTGTTGGGGGGACCTATGGCTACACCTTC
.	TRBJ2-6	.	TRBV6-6	CASSLGETGANVLTF	TGTGCCAGCAGTTTGGGGGAAACTGGGGCCAACGTCCTGACTTTC
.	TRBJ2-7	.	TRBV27	CASRDRHYEQYF	TGTGCCAGCAGAGACAGACACTACGAGCAGTACTTC
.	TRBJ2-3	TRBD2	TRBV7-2	CASSLELAGTQYF	TGTGCCAGCAGCTTAGAACTAGCGGGTACGCAGTATTTT
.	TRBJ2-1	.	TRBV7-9	CASSSALGNEQFF	TGTGCCAGCAGCTCGGCCTTAGGCAATGAGCAGTTCTTC
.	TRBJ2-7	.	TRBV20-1	CSAKGAGEQYF	TGCAGTGCGAAGGGGGCGGGAGAGCAGTACTTC
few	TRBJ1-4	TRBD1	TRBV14	CASSQNRGGEKLFF	TGTGCCAGCAGCCAAAACAGGGGCGGGGAAAAACTGTTTTTT
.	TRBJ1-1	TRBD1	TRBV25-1	CASSDLKQGADTEAFF	TGTGCCAGCAGTGACCTCAAACAGGGGGCTGACACTGAAGCTTTCTTT
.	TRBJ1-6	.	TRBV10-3	CAISDVAENSPLHF	TGTGCCATCAGTGACGTGGCGGAGAATTCACCCCTCCACTTT
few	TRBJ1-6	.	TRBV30	CAWSVRPTEPLHF	TGTGCCTGGAGTGTACGGCCTACGGAACCCCTCCACTTT
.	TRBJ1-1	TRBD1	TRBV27	CASSYLGTGGYGTEAFF	TGTGCCAGCAGTTACCTCGGGACAGGGGGGTACGGCACTGAAGCTTTCTTT
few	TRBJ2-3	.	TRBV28	CASSVHQGGADTQYF	TGTGCCAGCAGTGTCCACCAAGGAGGCGCAGATACGCAGTATTTT
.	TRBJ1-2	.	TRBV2	CASTRQADGYTF	TGTGCCAGCACTAGACAGGCGGATGGCTACACCTTC
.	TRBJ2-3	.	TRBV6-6	CASSKAADTADTQYF	TGTGCCAGCAGTAAGGCCGCAGACACGGCTGATACGCAGTATTTT
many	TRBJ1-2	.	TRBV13	CASSLGYGDYGYTF	TGTGCCAGCAGCTTGGGTTACGGCGACTATGGCTACACCTTC
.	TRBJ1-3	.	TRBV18	CASSQDLSSGNTIYF	TGTGCCAGCTCACAGGACCTTTCCTCTGGAAACACCATATATTTT
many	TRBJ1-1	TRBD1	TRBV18	CASSPTGVNTEAFF	TGTGCCAGCTCACCCACAGGGGTTAACACTGAAGCTTTCTTT
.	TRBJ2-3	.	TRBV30	CAWSRVADTQYF	TGTGCCTGGAGTCGGGTTGCAGATACGCAGTATTTT
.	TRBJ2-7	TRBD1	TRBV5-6	CASSPPGTGGYEQYF	TGTGCCAGCAGCCCGCCCGGGACAGGTGGTTACGAGCAGTACTTC
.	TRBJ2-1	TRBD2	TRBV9	CASSAGTSTSSYNEQFF	TGTGCCAGCAGCGCTGGGACTAGCACAAGCTCCTACAATGAGCAGTTCTTC
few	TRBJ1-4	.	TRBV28	CASSPRQGGTNEKLFF	TGTGCCAGCAGCCCCCGGCAGGGCGGAACTAATGAAAAACTGTTTTTT
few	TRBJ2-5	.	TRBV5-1	CASSSQNSGETQYF	TGCGCCAGCAGCTCCCAGAACTCGGGAGAGACCCAGTACTTC
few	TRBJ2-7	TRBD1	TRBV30	CAWSMGTDNEQYF	TGTGCCTGGAGTATGGGGACAGATAACGAGCAGTACTTC
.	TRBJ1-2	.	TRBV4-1	CASSQESAQGGGYTF	TGTGCCAGCAGCCAAGAAAGCGCACAGGGTGGTGGCTACACCTTC
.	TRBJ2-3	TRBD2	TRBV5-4	CASSLGGATDTQYF	TGTGCCAGCAGCCTCGGGGGGGCAACAGATACGCAGTATTTT
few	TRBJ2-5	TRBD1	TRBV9	CASSPRGKETQYF	TGTGCCAGCAGTCCCAGGGGGAAAGAGACCCAGTACTTC
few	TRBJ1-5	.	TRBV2	CASSESRNQPQHF	TGTGCCAGCAGTGAATCAAGGAATCAGCCCCAGCATTTT
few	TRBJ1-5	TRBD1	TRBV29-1	CSVSRGDNQPQHF	TGCAGCGTCTCCAGGGGGGACAATCAGCCCCAGCATTTT
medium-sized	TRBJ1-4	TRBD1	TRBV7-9	CASEGQSKEKLFF	TGTGCCAGCGAGGGACAGTCAAAGGAAAAACTGTTTTTT
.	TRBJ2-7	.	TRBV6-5	CASKQRRGYEQYF	TGTGCCAGCAAACAGCGACGCGGCTACGAGCAGTACTTC
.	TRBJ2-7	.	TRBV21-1	CASSKALAYEQYF	TGTGCCAGCAGCAAAGCACTAGCCTACGAGCAGTACTTC
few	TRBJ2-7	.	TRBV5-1	CASSPDRTEQYF	TGCGCCAGCAGCCCCGACAGGACCGAGCAGTACTTC
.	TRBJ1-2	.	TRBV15	CATSSPAGPPGYTF	TGTGCCACCAGCAGCCCCGCGGGACCACCTGGCTACACCTTC
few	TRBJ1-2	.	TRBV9	CASSGLRGGGYTF	TGTGCCAGCAGCGGCCTTCGCGGAGGTGGCTACACCTTC
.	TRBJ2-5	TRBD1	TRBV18	CASSPLTGGQETQYF	TGTGCCAGCTCACCACTGACAGGGGGTCAAGAGACCCAGTACTTC
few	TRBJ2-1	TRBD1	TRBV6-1	CASRPQGAHNEQFF	TGTGCCAGCAGGCCACAGGGGGCTCACAATGAGCAGTTCTTC
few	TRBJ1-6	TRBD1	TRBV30	CAWRRSGTGSYNSPLHF	TGTGCCTGGAGACGCTCCGGGACAGGGTCCTATAATTCACCCCTCCACTTT
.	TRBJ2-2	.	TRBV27	CASKSGPANTGELFF	TGTGCCAGCAAATCGGGACCGGCGAACACCGGGGAGCTGTTTTTT
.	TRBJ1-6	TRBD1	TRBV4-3	CASSQDGTGNYNSPLHF	TGCGCCAGCAGCCAAGACGGGACAGGAAACTATAATTCACCCCTCCACTTT
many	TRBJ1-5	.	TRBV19	CASTADHEPQHF	TGTGCCAGTACGGCGGATCATGAGCCCCAGCATTTT
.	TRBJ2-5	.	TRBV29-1	CSVELVGGRQETQYF	TGCAGCGTTGAACTCGTTGGAGGGCGGCAAGAGACCCAGTACTTC
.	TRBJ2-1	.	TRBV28	CASSFVGGPENEQFF	TGTGCCAGCAGTTTTGTGGGGGGGCCTGAGAATGAGCAGTTCTTC